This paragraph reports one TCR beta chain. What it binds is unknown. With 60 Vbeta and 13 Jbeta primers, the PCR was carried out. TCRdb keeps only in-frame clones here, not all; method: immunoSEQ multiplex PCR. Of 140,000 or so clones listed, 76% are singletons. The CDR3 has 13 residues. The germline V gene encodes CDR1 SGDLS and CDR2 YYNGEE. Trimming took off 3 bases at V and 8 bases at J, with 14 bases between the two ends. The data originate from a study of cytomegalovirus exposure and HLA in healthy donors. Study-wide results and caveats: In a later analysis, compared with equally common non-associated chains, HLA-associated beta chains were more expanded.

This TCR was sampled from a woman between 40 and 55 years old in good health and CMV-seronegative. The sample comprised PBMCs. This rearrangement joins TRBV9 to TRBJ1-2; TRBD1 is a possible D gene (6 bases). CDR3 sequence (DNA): TGTGCCAGCAGCGCCAACAGGGTATTCGGCTACACCTTC. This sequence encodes CASSANRVFGYTF. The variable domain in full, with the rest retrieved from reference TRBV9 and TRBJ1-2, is DSGVTQTPKHLITATGQRVTLRCSPRSGDLSVYWYQQSLDQGLQFLIQYYNGEERAKGNILERFSAQQFPDLHSELNLSSLELGDSALYFCASSANRVFGYTFGSGTRLTVV.